Sequencing of this T cell receptor (beta chain) was carried out in a study of identical twins. TCRdb redid the calling of the 5' RACE reads with MiXCR, one entry per CDR3 protein. The sample gives about 790,000 distinct CDR3 sequences, approximately 18% of which show up once; under 15% is in the top ten. Germline V gives CDR1 MGHDK, CDR2 SYGVNS. The CDR3 contains 14 residues. Trimming cost V 9 bases and J 7 bases, with 19 bases left between them. A further study also used this sample, focusing on T cells expressing NK-cell markers. From that study: Dominant NKG2C+ clonotype frequencies of roughly 1.0-8% of CD8+ T cells were measured in five or six donors.

Sequencing was carried out using PBMCs. The clonotype was recovered from a woman under 30 in good health. J is TRBJ1-5 and V is TRBV25-1, with no clear D. The chain's CDR3 is CARGPVRLGQPQHF. Written as DNA, the CDR3 is TGTGCCAGGGGCCCGGTACGCCTTGGACAGCCCCAGCATTTT.